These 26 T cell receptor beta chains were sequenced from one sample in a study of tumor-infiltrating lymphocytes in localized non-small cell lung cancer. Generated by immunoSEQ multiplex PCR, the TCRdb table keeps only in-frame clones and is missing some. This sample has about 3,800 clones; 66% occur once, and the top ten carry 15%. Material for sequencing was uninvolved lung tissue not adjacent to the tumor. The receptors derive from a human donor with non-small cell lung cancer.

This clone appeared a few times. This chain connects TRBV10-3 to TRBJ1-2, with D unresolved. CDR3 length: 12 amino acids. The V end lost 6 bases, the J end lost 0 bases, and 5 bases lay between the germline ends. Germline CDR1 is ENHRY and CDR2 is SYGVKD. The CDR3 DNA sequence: TGTGCCATCAGCGGGGCTAACTATGGCTACACCTTC. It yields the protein CAISGANYGYTF.

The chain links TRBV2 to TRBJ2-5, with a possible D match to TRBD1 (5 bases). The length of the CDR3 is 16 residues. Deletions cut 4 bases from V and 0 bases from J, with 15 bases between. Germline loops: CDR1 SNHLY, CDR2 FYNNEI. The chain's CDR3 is CASSGSGFPYQETQYF. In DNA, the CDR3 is TGTGCCAGCAGTGGCTCAGGGTTCCCGTACCAAGAGACCCAGTACTTC.

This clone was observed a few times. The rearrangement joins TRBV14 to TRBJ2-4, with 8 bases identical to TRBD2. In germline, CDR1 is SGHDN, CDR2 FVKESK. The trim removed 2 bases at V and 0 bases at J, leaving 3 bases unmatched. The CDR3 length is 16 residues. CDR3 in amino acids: CASSQTSGRAKNIQYF. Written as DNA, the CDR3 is TGTGCCAGCAGCCAAACGAGCGGGAGAGCCAAAAACATTCAGTACTTC.

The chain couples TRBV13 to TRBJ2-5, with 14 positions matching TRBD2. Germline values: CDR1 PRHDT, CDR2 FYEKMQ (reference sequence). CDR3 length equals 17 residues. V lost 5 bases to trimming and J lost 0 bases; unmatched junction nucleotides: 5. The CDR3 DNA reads TGTGCCAGCAGCCAGCGACTAGCGGGGGGGTACCAAGAGACCCAGTACTTC. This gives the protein CASSQRLAGGYQETQYF.

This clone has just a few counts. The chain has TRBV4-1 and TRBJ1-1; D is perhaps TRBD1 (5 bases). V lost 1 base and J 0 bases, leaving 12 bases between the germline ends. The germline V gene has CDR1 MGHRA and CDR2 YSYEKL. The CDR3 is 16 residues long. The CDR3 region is CASSQAPTVMNTEAFF. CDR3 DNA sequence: TGCGCCAGCAGCCAAGCCCCGACAGTTATGAACACTGAAGCTTTCTTT.

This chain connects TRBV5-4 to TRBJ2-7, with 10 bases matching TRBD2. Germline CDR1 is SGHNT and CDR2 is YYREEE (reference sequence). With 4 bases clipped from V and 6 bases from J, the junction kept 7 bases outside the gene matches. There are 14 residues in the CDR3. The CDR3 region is CASSPTGTSVEQYF. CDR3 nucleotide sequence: TGTGCCAGCAGCCCGACCGGGACTAGCGTCGAGCAGTACTTC.

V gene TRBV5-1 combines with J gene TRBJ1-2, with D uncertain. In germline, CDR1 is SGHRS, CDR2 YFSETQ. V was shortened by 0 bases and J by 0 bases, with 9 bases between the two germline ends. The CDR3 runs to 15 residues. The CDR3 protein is CASSLEGSANYGYTF. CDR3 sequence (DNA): TGCGCCAGCAGCTTGGAAGGGTCCGCTAACTATGGCTACACCTTC.

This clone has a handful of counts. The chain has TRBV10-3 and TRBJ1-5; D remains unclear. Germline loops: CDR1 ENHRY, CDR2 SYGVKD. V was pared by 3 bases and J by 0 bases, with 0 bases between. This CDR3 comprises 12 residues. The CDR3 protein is CAISDSNQPQHF. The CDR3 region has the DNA TGTGCCATCAGTGATAGCAATCAGCCCCAGCATTTT.

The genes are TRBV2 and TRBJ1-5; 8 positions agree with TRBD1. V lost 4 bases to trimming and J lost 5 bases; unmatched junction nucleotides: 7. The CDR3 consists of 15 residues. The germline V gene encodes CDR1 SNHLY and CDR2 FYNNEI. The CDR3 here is CASSGVTGEYQPQHF. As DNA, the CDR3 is TGTGCCAGCAGTGGGGTGACAGGGGAATATCAGCCCCAGCATTTT.

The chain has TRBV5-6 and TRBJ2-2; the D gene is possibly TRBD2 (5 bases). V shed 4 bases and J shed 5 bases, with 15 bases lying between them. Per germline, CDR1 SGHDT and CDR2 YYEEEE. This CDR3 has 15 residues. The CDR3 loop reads CASSSPGRKTGELFF. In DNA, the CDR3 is TGTGCCAGCAGCAGCCCGGGAAGGAAGACCGGGGAGCTGTTTTTT. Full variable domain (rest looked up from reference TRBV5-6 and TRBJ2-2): DAGVTQSPTHLIKTRGQQVTLRCSPKSGHDTVSWYQQALGQGPQFIFQYYEEEERQRGNFPDRFSGHQFPNYSSELNVNALLLGDSALYLCASSSPGRKTGELFFGEGSRLTVL.

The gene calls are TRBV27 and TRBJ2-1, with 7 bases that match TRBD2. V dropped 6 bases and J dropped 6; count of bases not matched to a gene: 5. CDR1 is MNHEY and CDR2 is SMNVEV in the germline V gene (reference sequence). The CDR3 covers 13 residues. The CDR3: CASRRDYLNEQFF. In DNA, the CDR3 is TGTGCCAGCAGGAGGGACTACCTCAATGAGCAGTTCTTC.

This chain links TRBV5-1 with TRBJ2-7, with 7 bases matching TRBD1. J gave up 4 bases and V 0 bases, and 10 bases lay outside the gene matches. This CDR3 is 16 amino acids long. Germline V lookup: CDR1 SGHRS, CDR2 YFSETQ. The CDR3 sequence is CASSLVDRAAGYEQYF. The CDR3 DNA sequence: TGCGCCAGCAGCTTGGTCGACAGGGCGGCCGGGTACGAGCAGTACTTC.

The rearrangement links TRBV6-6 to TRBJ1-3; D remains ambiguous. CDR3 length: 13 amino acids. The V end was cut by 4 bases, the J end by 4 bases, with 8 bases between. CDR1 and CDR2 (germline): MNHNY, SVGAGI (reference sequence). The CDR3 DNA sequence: TGTGCCAGCAGTTCTACTGGGGGAAACACCATATATTTT. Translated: CASSSTGGNTIYF.

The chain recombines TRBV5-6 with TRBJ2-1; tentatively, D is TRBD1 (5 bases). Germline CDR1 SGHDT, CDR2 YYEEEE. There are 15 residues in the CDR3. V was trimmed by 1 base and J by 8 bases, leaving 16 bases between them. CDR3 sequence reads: CASSLIQAPSDEQFF. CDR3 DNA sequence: TGTGCCAGCAGCTTGATACAGGCCCCGAGCGATGAGCAGTTCTTC. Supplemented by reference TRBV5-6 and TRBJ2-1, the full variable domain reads DAGVTQSPTHLIKTRGQQVTLRCSPKSGHDTVSWYQQALGQGPQFIFQYYEEEERQRGNFPDRFSGHQFPNYSSELNVNALLLGDSALYLCASSLIQAPSDEQFFGPGTRLTVL.

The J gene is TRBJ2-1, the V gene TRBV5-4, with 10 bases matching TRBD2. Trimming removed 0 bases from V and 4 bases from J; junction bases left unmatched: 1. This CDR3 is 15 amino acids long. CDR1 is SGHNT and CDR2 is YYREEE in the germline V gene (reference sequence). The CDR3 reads CASSLASGRYNEQFF. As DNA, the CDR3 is TGTGCCAGCAGCTTGGCTAGCGGGAGATACAATGAGCAGTTCTTC.

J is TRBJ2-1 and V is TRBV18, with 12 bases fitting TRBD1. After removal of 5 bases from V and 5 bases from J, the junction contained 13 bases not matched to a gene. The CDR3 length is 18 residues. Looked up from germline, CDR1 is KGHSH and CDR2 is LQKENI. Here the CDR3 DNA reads TGTGCCAGCTCAACCAGATCTCCGGGACAGGGGGCGAACAATGAGCAGTTCTTC. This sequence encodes CASSTRSPGQGANNEQFF.

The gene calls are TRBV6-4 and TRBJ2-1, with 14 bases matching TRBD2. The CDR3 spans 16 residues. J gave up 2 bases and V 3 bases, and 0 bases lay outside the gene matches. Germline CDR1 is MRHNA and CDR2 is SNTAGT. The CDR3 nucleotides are TGTGCCAGCAGTGAGACTAGCGGGGGGGCCTACAATGAGCAGTTCTTC. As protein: CASSETSGGAYNEQFF.

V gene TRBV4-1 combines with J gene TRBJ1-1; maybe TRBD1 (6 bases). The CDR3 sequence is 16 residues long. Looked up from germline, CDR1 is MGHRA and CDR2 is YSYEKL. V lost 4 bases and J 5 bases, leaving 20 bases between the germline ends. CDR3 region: CASSLRGGQGVTEAFF. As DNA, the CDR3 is TGCGCCAGCAGCCTAAGGGGGGGGCAGGGCGTAACTGAAGCTTTCTTT.

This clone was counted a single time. This chain's CDR3 is CASSTGGSKNIQYF. The CDR3 nucleotides are TGTGCCAGCTCGACAGGGGGTTCCAAAAACATTCAGTACTTC. This chain joins TRBV6-1 and TRBJ2-4, with 9 bases that match TRBD1. Germline V gene lookup returns CDR1 MNHNS and CDR2 SASEGT. The V and J ends lost 8 bases and 2 bases, in that order; junction bases with no gene match: 4. This CDR3 contains 14 residues.

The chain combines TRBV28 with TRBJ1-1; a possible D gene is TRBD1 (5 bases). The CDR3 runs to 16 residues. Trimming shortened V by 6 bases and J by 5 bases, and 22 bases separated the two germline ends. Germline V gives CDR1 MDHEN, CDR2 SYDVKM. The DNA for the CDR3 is TGTGCCAGCAGCTCTACTTTGGGCAGGGTGAGGACTGAAGCTTTCTTT. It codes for CASSSTLGRVRTEAFF.

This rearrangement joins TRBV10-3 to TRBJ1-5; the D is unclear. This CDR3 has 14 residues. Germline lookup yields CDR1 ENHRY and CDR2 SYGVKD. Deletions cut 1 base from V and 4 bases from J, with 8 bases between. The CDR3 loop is CAISELGVNQPQHF. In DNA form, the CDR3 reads TGTGCCATCAGTGAGTTGGGAGTTAATCAGCCCCAGCATTTT.

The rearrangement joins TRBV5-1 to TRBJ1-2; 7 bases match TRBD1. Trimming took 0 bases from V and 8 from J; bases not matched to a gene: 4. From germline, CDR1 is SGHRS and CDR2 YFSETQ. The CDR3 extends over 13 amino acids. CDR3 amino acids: CASSLEGALGYTF. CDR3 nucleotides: TGCGCCAGCAGCTTGGAGGGGGCCCTAGGCTACACCTTC.

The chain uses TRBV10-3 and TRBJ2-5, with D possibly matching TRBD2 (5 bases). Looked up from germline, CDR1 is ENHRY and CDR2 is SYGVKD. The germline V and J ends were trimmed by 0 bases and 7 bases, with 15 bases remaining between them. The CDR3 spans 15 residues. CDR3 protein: CAISESAASGRTQYF. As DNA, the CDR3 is TGTGCCATCAGTGAGTCGGCAGCGAGTGGGAGGACCCAGTACTTC.

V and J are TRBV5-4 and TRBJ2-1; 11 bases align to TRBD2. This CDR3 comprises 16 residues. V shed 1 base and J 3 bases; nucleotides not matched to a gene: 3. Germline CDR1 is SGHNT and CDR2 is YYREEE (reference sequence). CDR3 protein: CASSLSTSGVYNEQFF. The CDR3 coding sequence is TGTGCCAGCAGCTTGTCGACTAGCGGGGTCTACAATGAGCAGTTCTTC.

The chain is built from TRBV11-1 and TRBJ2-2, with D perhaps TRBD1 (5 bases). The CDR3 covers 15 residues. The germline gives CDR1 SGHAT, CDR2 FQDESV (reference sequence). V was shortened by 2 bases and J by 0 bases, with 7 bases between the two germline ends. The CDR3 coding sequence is TGTGCCAGCAGCTTACAGGGAACGAACACCGGGGAGCTGTTTTTT. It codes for CASSLQGTNTGELFF.

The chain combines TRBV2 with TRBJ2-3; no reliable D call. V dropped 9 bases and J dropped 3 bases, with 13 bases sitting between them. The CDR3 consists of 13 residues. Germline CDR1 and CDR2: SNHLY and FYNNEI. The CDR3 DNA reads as TGTGCCAGTTCGAGCGAATCGACAGATACGCAGTATTTT. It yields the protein CASSSESTDTQYF.